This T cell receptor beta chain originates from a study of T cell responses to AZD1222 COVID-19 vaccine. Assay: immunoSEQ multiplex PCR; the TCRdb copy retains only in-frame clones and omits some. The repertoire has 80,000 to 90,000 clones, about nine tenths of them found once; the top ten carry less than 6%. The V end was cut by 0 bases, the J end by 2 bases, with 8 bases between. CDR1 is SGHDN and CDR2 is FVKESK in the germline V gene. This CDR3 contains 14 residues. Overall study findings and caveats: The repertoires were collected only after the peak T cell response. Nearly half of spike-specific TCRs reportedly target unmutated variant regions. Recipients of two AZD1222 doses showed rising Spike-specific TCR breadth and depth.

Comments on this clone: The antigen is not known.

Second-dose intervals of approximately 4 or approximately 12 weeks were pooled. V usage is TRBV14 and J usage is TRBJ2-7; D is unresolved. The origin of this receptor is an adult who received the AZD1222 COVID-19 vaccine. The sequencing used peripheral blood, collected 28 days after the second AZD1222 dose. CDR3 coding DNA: TGTGCCAGCAGCCAAGATATAGGGCCCTACGAGCAGTACTTC. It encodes CASSQDIGPYEQYF. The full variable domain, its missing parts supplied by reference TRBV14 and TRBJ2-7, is EAGVTQFPSHSVIEKGQTVTLRCDPISGHDNLYWYRRVMGKEIKFLLHFVKESKQDESGMPNNRFLAERTGGTYSTLKVQPAELEDSGVYFCASSQDIGPYEQYFGPGTRLTVT.